These 3 T cell receptor beta chains came from one sample sequenced in a study of T cell changes during pregnancy in multiple sclerosis (dated by TCRdb to between 2018 and 2020). To prepare the library, the immunoSEQ multiplex PCR assay was applied. TCRdb retrieved this table from immuneACCESS and kept in-frame rearrangements only. Not all clones are present; in checked studies, unresolved V genes account for under half, and no reason is known for the remainder. The sample table lists 35,000 to 50,000 clones, 84% of them with a count of one. The ten largest clones add up to approximately 0.64% of the sample. This specimen consisted of CD4+ T cells from peripheral blood mononuclear cells, obtained before pregnancy. These receptors all stem from a female donor with multiple sclerosis, enrolled in a pregnancy study.

This clone occurred a few times. The chain combines TRBV7-2 with TRBJ2-7; TRBD1 matches 8 bases. The CDR3 is 14 amino acids. Germline-derived CDR1 and CDR2 are SGHTA and FQGNSA. After removal of 4 bases from V and 3 bases from J, the junction contained 5 bases not matched to a gene. The CDR3 is CASSYGQGGYEQYF. CDR3 bases: TGTGCCAGCAGCTATGGACAGGGAGGCTACGAGCAGTACTTC. The full variable domain, completed using reference TRBV7-2 and TRBJ2-7, is GAGVSQSPSNKVTEKGKDVELRCDPISGHTALYWYRQSLGQGLEFLIYFQGNSAPDKSGLPSDRFSAERTGGSVSTLTIQRTQQEDSAVYLCASSYGQGGYEQYFGPGTRLTVT.

The chain uses TRBV11-3 and TRBJ2-3, with 11 bases that match TRBD2. The CDR3 sequence is 17 residues long. Germline loops: CDR1 SGHNT, CDR2 YENEEA. Germline trimming cut 3 bases from V and 5 bases from J; bases unmatched to any gene: 10. CDR3 DNA: TGTGCCAGCAGCTTCGGTCTTAGCGGGAGGGAGAGAGATACGCAGTATTTT. Its translation: CASSFGLSGRERDTQYF. Combining the CDR3 with reference TRBV11-3 and TRBJ2-3 gives the whole variable domain EAGVVQSPRYKIIEKKQPVAFWCNPISGHNTLYWYLQNLGQGPELLIRYENEEAVDDSQLPKDRFSAERLKGVDSTLKIQPAELGDSAVYLCASSFGLSGRERDTQYFGPGTRLTVL.

The chain links TRBV11-2 to TRBJ2-5; 12 bases are a match to TRBD2. From germline, CDR1 is SGHAT and CDR2 FQNNGV. This CDR3 is built from 17 residues. Trimming cost V 3 bases and J 7 bases; bases outside gene matches: 12. The CDR3 DNA sequence: TGTGCCAGCAGCTTGGCCCCGCTAGCGGGGGGGCCTGGGACCCAGTACTTC. Amino acids: CASSLAPLAGGPGTQYF. Combining the CDR3 with reference TRBV11-2 and TRBJ2-5 gives the whole variable domain EAGVAQSPRYKIIEKRQSVAFWCNPISGHATLYWYQQILGQGPKLLIQFQNNGVVDDSQLPKDRFSAERLKGVDSTLKIQPAKLEDSAVYLCASSLAPLAGGPGTQYFGPGTRLLVL.